This T cell receptor beta chain was profiled in a study of blood T cell repertoires in COVID-19. Study summary: The United States, Italy and Spain were the sources of the acute and convalescent COVID-19 samples. T cells, B-cell-depleted T cells, or PBMCs supplied cDNA or gDNA.

This clone occurred once. V shed 6 bases and J shed 2 bases, with 13 bases lying between them. The CDR3 is made up of 15 amino acids. Germline V gene data show CDR1 as MDHEN and CDR2 as SYDVKM. In the authors' workflow: Cell counts per sample came from amplifying reference gene primers. Using immunoSEQ multiplex PCR, the repertoire was profiled, and TCRdb retains in-frame clones only, with some absent. That table furnishes V, J and clone size, whereas the DNA furnished D and trimming. The data show 250,000 to 350,000 clones, 70% to 90% seen once. The J gene is TRBJ1-4, the V gene TRBV28; no reliable D call. The source is a woman aged 45 to 65 who had recovered from COVID-19. Sequenced input: peripheral blood. The DNA of the CDR3 is TGTGCCAGCAGCGCCCAGGATGGCACTAATGAAAAACTGTTTTTT. Protein: CASSAQDGTNEKLFF.